These 10 T cell receptor beta chains came from one sample sequenced in a study of blood T cell repertoires in COVID-19. TCRdb keeps only in-frame clones here, not all; method: immunoSEQ multiplex PCR. Of roughly 91,000 clones detected, over 75% appear once; the ten largest clones hold roughly 7.3%. Sequenced material: peripheral blood. The receptors derive from a man aged 65-85 years with acute or convalescent COVID-19.

The chain is built from TRBV7-9 and TRBJ1-6; tentatively, D is TRBD1 (6 bases). V was pared by 3 bases and J by 10 bases, with 13 bases between. The germline V gene has CDR1 SEHNR and CDR2 FQNEAQ (reference sequence). The CDR3 consists of 14 residues. The DNA of the CDR3 is TGTGCCAGCAGCTTTTCAGGGGATTGGTCACCCCTCCACTTT. Protein product: CASSFSGDWSPLHF.

The CDR3 reads CASRTGDARDEQFF. The CDR3 bases are TGTGCCAGCAGGACAGGGGATGCGAGGGATGAGCAGTTCTTC. The chain combines TRBV6-5 with TRBJ2-1; 8 nucleotides match TRBD1. CDR1 and CDR2 (germline): MNHEY, SVGAGI. Trimming at V came to 6 bases and at J to 8 bases, leaving 9 bases not matched to a gene. This CDR3 spans 14 amino acids.

This clone was counted many times. The chain recombines TRBV19 with TRBJ2-6; 10 nucleotides line up with TRBD1. This CDR3 contains 18 residues. V shed 3 bases and J 0 bases; nucleotides not matched to a gene: 5. CDR1 and CDR2 (germline): LNHDA, SQIVND (reference sequence). The CDR3 coding sequence is TGTGCCAGTAGTATTGGGACAGGGGTGGGCTCTGGGGCCAACGTCCTGACTTTC. It yields the protein CASSIGTGVGSGANVLTF.

With respect to this clone: The junction and the germline gene differ at one end; a read error may be behind it. The chain combines TRBV5-4 with TRBJ1-4; 9 nucleotides align to TRBD1. From germline, CDR1 is SGHNT and CDR2 YYREEE (reference sequence). CDR3 length: 16 residues. CDR3 residues: CASSLGQGGANEKLFF. The CDR3 nucleotides are TGTGCCAGCAGTTTGGGACAGGGCGGGGCTAATGAAAAACTGTTTTTT.

This clone was seen a single time. The chain joins TRBV11-1 to TRBJ2-1; possible D gene TRBD1, 7 bases. This CDR3 spans 16 amino acids. Germline CDR1 reads SGHAT; CDR2 reads FQDESV (reference sequence). V lost 6 bases to trimming and J lost 4 bases, with 19 bases between them. DNA of the CDR3: TGTGCCAGCAGTTATAGGGGGCGGGGAGGTTACAATGAGCAGTTCTTC. Its translation is CASSYRGRGGYNEQFF.

This chain connects TRBV25-1 to TRBJ1-2; D remains unclear. The germline V and J ends were trimmed by 8 bases and 8 bases, with 21 bases remaining between them. From germline, CDR1 is MGHDK and CDR2 SYGVNS. The CDR3 is made up of 14 amino acids. The CDR3: CASSETEPRSGYTF. The DNA of the CDR3 is TGTGCCAGCTCGGAGACGGAACCGAGAAGCGGCTACACCTTC.

In this sample, this clone turned up a few times. The chain carries TRBV7-9 and TRBJ1-2; 8 positions match TRBD1. Germline V gene sequence: CDR1 SEHNR, CDR2 FQNEAQ (reference sequence). CDR3 size: 13 residues. The V segment lost 3 bases and the J segment 8 bases; nucleotides outside the gene matches: 5. Here the CDR3 DNA reads TGTGCCAGCAGCTTCAATACAGGGGGAGGCTACACCTTC. Translating it yields CASSFNTGGGYTF. The variable domain in full, completed from reference TRBV7-9 and TRBJ1-2, reads DTGVSQNPRHKITKRGQNVTFRCDPISEHNRLYWYRQTLGQGPEFLTYFQNEAQLEKSRLLSDRFSAERPKGSFSTLEIQRTEQGDSAMYLCASSFNTGGGYTFGSGTRLTVV.

The rearrangement links TRBV4-1 to TRBJ2-7; D call uncertain. Germline CDR1 MGHRA, CDR2 YSYEKL. The CDR3 has 13 residues. V lost 4 bases and J lost 3, with 10 bases in between. The DNA of the CDR3 is TGCGCCAGCAGCCCCGACCACAGCTACGAGCAGTACTTC. Protein product: CASSPDHSYEQYF.

This chain links TRBV5-1 with TRBJ1-5, with TRBD1 identical over 9 bases. Germline-derived CDR1 and CDR2 are SGHRS and YFSETQ. V shed 5 bases and J 4 bases; nucleotides not matched to a gene: 7. This CDR3 has 15 residues. DNA of the CDR3: TGCGCCAGCAGTCGGGGACAGGGCGGGAATCAGCCCCAGCATTTT. Translated, it gives CASSRGQGGNQPQHF.

CDR3 protein: CASSHGTGAGRETQYF. CDR3 nucleotide sequence: TGTGCCAGCAGCCACGGGACAGGGGCGGGGAGAGAGACCCAGTACTTC. The V gene is TRBV3-1 (or the pseudogene TRBV3-2), the J gene TRBJ2-5, with 10 bases identical to TRBD1. This CDR3 comprises 16 residues. CDR1 LGHDT and CDR2 YNNKEL come from the germline V gene (reference sequence). V lost 3 bases to trimming and J lost 4 bases; unmatched junction nucleotides: 8.